This T cell receptor beta chain stems from a study of cytomegalovirus exposure and HLA in healthy donors. Broader study findings: A later analysis linked 15,000 to 20,000 TCR beta sequences to HLA alleles at 0.05 false discovery rate. As confirmed in vitro, a few CMV-associated chains were specific for CMV antigens.

In the case of this clone: As yet, its antigen is unknown.

Although they were nominally healthy when sampled, donors likely had unrecorded immune exposures. PCR was performed using 60 Vbeta and 13 Jbeta primers. Source study methods: It was a later analysis that counted 83 million or so unique TCR beta chains, of which some 9.9 million were shared. Sequenced by immunoSEQ multiplex PCR; TCRdb stores in-frame clones only, minus some. The V and J calls and clone size come from that table; D and trimming were worked out from the DNA. The sample has 80,000 to 100,000 clones, roughly 70% seen once; the top ten hold approximately 15%. The CDR3 length is 15 residues. Trimming stripped 3 bases from V and 1 base from J, with 12 bases between.

The genes are TRBV23-1 and TRBJ1-1; weak D call: TRBD1 (5 bases). TRBV23-1 is sorted into the ORF group, with uncertain function. Sequencing was performed on PBMCs. The TCR originated in a woman between 18 and 29 years old in good health and CMV-seropositive. DNA for the CDR3: TGCGCCAGCAGTCATCGCTTCAGGGAGAACACTGAAGCTTTCTTT. Translation gives CASSHRFRENTEAFF.